These 21 T cell receptor beta chains were sequenced from one sample in a study of blood T cell repertoires in COVID-19. The protocol was immunoSEQ multiplex PCR, while the TCRdb copy is restricted to in-frame clones and leaves out a portion. The profile covers 70,000 or so clones, with about four fifths appearing a single time and over 15% taken by the ten largest. Sequencing used peripheral blood. All receptors come from a human donor in a cohort sampled during active COVID-19.

This clone was seen a single time. The chain links TRBV7-2 to TRBJ1-4; D uncertain. The CDR3 covers 15 residues. With 5 bases removed from V and 1 base from J, the gap between germline ends came to 11 bases. Germline loops: CDR1 SGHTA, CDR2 FQGNSA. In DNA, the CDR3 is TGTGCCAGCAGCCCCCAGACTGGAACTAATGAAAAACTGTTTTTT. It translates to CASSPQTGTNEKLFF.

V is TRBV7-8 and J is TRBJ2-7; D ambiguous. Trimming removed 5 bases from V and 1 base from J, with 15 bases in between. The germline V gene encodes CDR1 SGHVS and CDR2 FQNEAQ. This CDR3 comprises 15 residues. The DNA of the CDR3 is TGTGCCAGCAGCCTATTTAGTTCTGCTTCCTACGAGCAGTACTTC. It codes for CASSLFSSASYEQYF. The full variable domain, rest sourced from reference TRBV7-8 and TRBJ2-7, is GAGVSQSPRYKVAKRGQDVALRCDPISGHVSLFWYQQALGQGPEFLTYFQNEAQLDKSGLPSDRFFAERPEGSVSTLKIQRTQQEDSAVYLCASSLFSSASYEQYFGPGTRLTVT.

This clone was seen just once. The chain carries TRBV2 and TRBJ2-7; 12 nucleotides agree with TRBD1. V was clipped by 7 bases and J by 2 bases; unmatched bases: 18. The germline gives CDR1 SNHLY, CDR2 FYNNEI. The CDR3 loop spans 19 amino acids. The CDR3 region is CASNLPGQGATRGTYEQYF. The CDR3 region has the DNA TGTGCCAGCAACCTCCCGGGACAGGGGGCAACTAGGGGAACCTACGAGCAGTACTTC.

This clone turned up a few times. This rearrangement joins TRBV7-9 to TRBJ2-7, with TRBD1 identical over 7 bases. This CDR3 comprises 14 residues. V was clipped by 1 base and J by 4 bases; unmatched bases: 4. The V gene's germline CDR1 is SEHNR and CDR2 FQNEAQ (reference sequence). The CDR3 DNA is TGTGCCAGCAGCTTAGGACAGGGAGATTACGAGCAGTACTTC. Protein sequence: CASSLGQGDYEQYF.

This sequence joins TRBV6-6 and TRBJ1-2; D remains unclear. V was trimmed by 6 bases and J by 8 bases, leaving 10 bases between them. The CDR3 is made up of 11 amino acids. The germline gives CDR1 MNHNY, CDR2 SVGAGI (reference sequence). CDR3 in DNA: TGTGCCAGCAGAAGTGCTGGCGGCTACACCTTC. Its translation is CASRSAGGYTF.

The genes are TRBV5-1 and TRBJ1-4; weak D call: TRBD1 (6 bases). Germline lookup yields CDR1 SGHRS and CDR2 YFSETQ. The CDR3 runs to 16 residues. V gave up 3 bases and J gave up 8 bases, with 20 bases separating them. The CDR3 spells CASSSKPQGAQEKLFF. Here the CDR3 DNA reads TGCGCCAGCAGCTCCAAACCACAGGGTGCCCAGGAAAAACTGTTTTTT.

CDR3: CASRADLEPQHF. As DNA, the CDR3 is TGTGCCAGCAGAGCCGATTTGGAGCCCCAGCATTTT. The rearrangement links TRBV28 to TRBJ1-5; D ambiguous. The germline V gene has CDR1 MDHEN and CDR2 SYDVKM. The ends were cut back, 6 bases at V and 8 bases at J, with 11 bases in the middle. CDR3 length: 12 residues.

This clone was detected only once. The V gene is TRBV10-3, the J gene TRBJ1-1; TRBD1 is a possible D gene (5 bases). The CDR3 runs 11 residues. Per the germline V gene, CDR1 is ENHRY and CDR2 is SYGVKD. V was trimmed by 10 bases and J by 9 bases, leaving 15 bases between them. CDR3 in amino acids: CATGRGTQAFF. Here the CDR3 DNA reads TGTGCCACCGGCCGTGGGACTCAAGCTTTCTTT.

This clone was seen once. The V gene is TRBV6-6, the J gene TRBJ1-2; TRBD1 is a possible D gene (6 bases). Trimming cost V 2 bases and J 8 bases, with 18 bases left between them. CDR1 MNHNY and CDR2 SVGAGI come from the germline V gene (reference sequence). This CDR3 contains 15 residues. DNA of the CDR3: TGTGCCAGCAGTTACCTTGGACCAGCAGGGGACGGCTACACCTTC. It encodes CASSYLGPAGDGYTF.

This clone was recorded a few times. The rearrangement uses TRBV6-6 and TRBJ1-4, with D unresolved. The CDR3 length is 10 residues. Trimming left V 8 bases short and J 8 bases short, with 6 bases between. Germline V lookup: CDR1 MNHNY, CDR2 SVGAGI (reference sequence). CDR3 bases: TGTGCCAGCTCGGGAGAAAAACTGTTTTTT. This sequence encodes CASSGEKLFF.

The V call is TRBV7-9, the J call TRBJ2-2; D may be TRBD1 (5 bases). CDR3 length equals 17 residues. Germline V gene sequence: CDR1 SEHNR, CDR2 FQNEAQ (reference sequence). V was pared by 1 base and J by 4 bases, with 16 bases between. In DNA form, the CDR3 reads TGTGCCAGCAGCTTAGTGGCAGGGCTAAGGGTCACCGGGGAGCTGTTTTTT. Its translation is CASSLVAGLRVTGELFF. Combining the CDR3 with reference TRBV7-9 and TRBJ2-2 gives the whole variable domain DTGVSQNPRHKITKRGQNVTFRCDPISEHNRLYWYRQTLGQGPEFLTYFQNEAQLEKSRLLSDRFSAERPKGSFSTLEIQRTEQGDSAMYLCASSLVAGLRVTGELFFGEGSRLTVL.

The chain joins TRBV6-1 to TRBJ2-1, with 12 nucleotides matching TRBD1. CDR3 size: 16 residues. V gave up 2 bases and J gave up 6 bases; unmatched junction bases: 5. CDR1 and CDR2 from the germline V gene are MNHNS and SASEGT. The CDR3, as DNA: TGTGCCAGCAGTGAAACATTGGGACAGGGGGCCAATGAGCAGTTCTTC. It encodes CASSETLGQGANEQFF.

The V and J genes are TRBV2 and TRBJ2-5; D uncertain. The CDR3 loop spans 11 amino acids. The germline CDR1 and CDR2 sequences are SNHLY and FYNNEI. V was trimmed by 5 bases and J by 3 bases, leaving 4 bases between them. Here the CDR3 reads CASSQKETQYF. The CDR3 DNA reads TGTGCCAGCAGTCAAAAAGAGACCCAGTACTTC.

The count of this clone is one. The chain joins TRBV29-1 to TRBJ1-1, with 8 bases aligning to TRBD1. The CDR3 spans 15 residues. The V gene's germline CDR1 is SQVTM and CDR2 ANQGSEA. The V segment lost 5 bases and the J segment 0 bases; nucleotides outside the gene matches: 8. The CDR3 reads CSVPFRTGMNTEAFF. CDR3 nucleotides: TGCAGCGTTCCCTTCCGGACAGGGATGAACACTGAAGCTTTCTTT.

The rearrangement uses TRBV4-1 and TRBJ1-5; 7 positions agree with TRBD1. Germline V gives CDR1 MGHRA, CDR2 YSYEKL. The CDR3 extends over 15 amino acids. V was clipped by 2 bases and J by 2 bases; unmatched bases: 3. This CDR3 is CASSQIDRGNQPQHF. The CDR3, as DNA: TGCGCCAGCAGCCAAATAGACAGGGGCAATCAGCCCCAGCATTTT.

The V call is TRBV30, the J call TRBJ2-5; 8 bases are shared with TRBD2. The CDR3 is made up of 13 amino acids. CDR1 is GTSNPN and CDR2 is SVGIG in the germline V gene (reference sequence). V lost 2 bases to trimming and J lost 3 bases; unmatched junction nucleotides: 2. The CDR3 DNA sequence: TGTGCCTGGAGTACGGGGGGGAAAGAGACCCAGTACTTC. Protein: CAWSTGGKETQYF.

The J gene is TRBJ1-6, the V gene TRBV7-9; no reliable D call. CDR1 is SEHNR, CDR2 FQNEAQ, per germline (reference sequence). V lost 5 bases, J lost 7 bases, and 18 bases lay in between. The CDR3 loop spans 16 amino acids. CDR3 residues: CASSLGGSRANSPLHF. For the CDR3, the DNA is TGTGCCAGCAGCCTTGGCGGCAGCCGAGCAAATTCACCCCTCCACTTT.

The chain uses TRBV5-1 and TRBJ1-5, with 7 bases matching TRBD1. Germline lookup yields CDR1 SGHRS and CDR2 YFSETQ. The CDR3 covers 13 residues. J lost 4 bases, V lost 4 bases, and 2 bases had no gene match. The CDR3 nucleotides are TGCGCCAGCAGCCCGGGACAGAATCAGCCCCAGCATTTT. Residues: CASSPGQNQPQHF.

This clone has just one count. The chain joins TRBV27 to TRBJ1-4, with no clear D. The ends were cut back, 5 bases at V and 8 bases at J, with 18 bases in the middle. This CDR3 is 15 amino acids long. Germline-derived CDR1 and CDR2 are MNHEY and SMNVEV (reference sequence). CDR3 protein: CASSQYRDPREKLFF. The CDR3 coding sequence is TGTGCCAGCAGTCAATACCGGGATCCCCGCGAAAAACTGTTTTTT.

The rearrangement links TRBV5-1 to TRBJ1-5, with a weak D call TRBD1 (5 bases). Germline lookup yields CDR1 SGHRS and CDR2 YFSETQ. The CDR3 has 13 amino acids. Trimming removed 5 bases at V and 6 bases at J, with 12 bases between. This CDR3 reads CASRVGEAQPQHF. As DNA, the CDR3 is TGCGCCAGCAGGGTAGGGGAAGCTCAGCCCCAGCATTTT.

The CDR3 DNA follows: TGTGCCAGCAGCCCAAAGGGGTTCGCAGGTACAATAGAGACCCAGTACTTC. Translated, it gives CASSPKGFAGTIETQYF. The chain employs TRBV7-9 and TRBJ2-5, with D perhaps TRBD1 (5 bases). Germline V gives CDR1 SEHNR, CDR2 FQNEAQ (reference sequence). The CDR3 is 17 residues long. With 5 bases removed from V and 4 bases from J, the gap between germline ends came to 23 bases.